This section outlines one T cell receptor beta chain sequence together with its context. TCRdb's table, derived via immunoSEQ multiplex PCR, lists solely in-frame clones and lacks some. The data show approximately 2.5 million clones, 93% seen once. This entry is derived from a study of shared clonotypes between healthy human individuals. There are 18 residues in the CDR3. The germline V gene encodes CDR1 SGHKS and CDR2 YYEKEE (reference sequence). Trimming removed 3 bases from V and 1 base from J; junction bases left unmatched: 5. The chain uses TRBV5-5 and TRBJ2-3, with TRBD2 identical over 16 bases. The TCR comes from a man aged 18 to 30 in good health. Some clones in this sample may be carry-over from other donors' samples. Sequencing was carried out using naive CD4+ T cells from PBMCs. Noted subset: CD45RA+ positively selected. The CDR3 DNA reads TGTGCCAGCAGCTCGGGACTAGCGGGAGGGCCCGGCACAGATACGCAGTATTTT. Translated: CASSSGLAGGPGTDTQYF.